This TCR beta chain appears in the sequencing data of a study of blood T cell repertoires in COVID-19. About the research overall: PBMCs, B-cell-depleted T cells, or T cells provided the cDNA or gDNA that made up the material.

Original handling: Reference gene primer amplification gave nucleated cell count estimates. Only in-frame clones appear in the TCRdb table, and some are missing; sequencing was by immunoSEQ multiplex PCR. V and J calls and clone size are copied from that table; D and trimming were computed from the DNA. The table has more than 200,000 clones, under 90% seen once. The germline CDR1 and CDR2 sequences are MNHEY and SVGEGT. The CDR3 is 15 residues long. Trimming took 5 bases from V and 2 from J, leaving 16 bases between them. Sequencing was performed on PBMCs or T cells enriched from blood (not recorded which). This chain links TRBV6-2 or TRBV6-3 with TRBJ2-7; D is ambiguous. The clonotype originates from a man between 40 and 49 years old who had recovered from COVID-19. The CDR3: CASSGGALLPYEQYF. In DNA, the CDR3 is TGTGCCAGCAGTGGCGGAGCCCTCCTTCCCTACGAGCAGTACTTC.